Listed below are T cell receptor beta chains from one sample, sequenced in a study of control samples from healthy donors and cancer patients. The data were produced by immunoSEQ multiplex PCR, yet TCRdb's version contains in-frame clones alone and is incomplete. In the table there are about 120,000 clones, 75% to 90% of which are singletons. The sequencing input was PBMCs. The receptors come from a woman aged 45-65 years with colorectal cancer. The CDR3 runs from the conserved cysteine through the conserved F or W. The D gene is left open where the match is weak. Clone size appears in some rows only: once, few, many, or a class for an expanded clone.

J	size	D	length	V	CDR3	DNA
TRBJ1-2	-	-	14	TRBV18	CASSPPGRGGGYTF	TGTGCCAGCTCACCCCCGGGCCGGGGGGGTGGCTACACCTTC
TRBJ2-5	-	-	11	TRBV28	CASSQEGTQYF	TGTGCCAGCAGTCAAGAAGGGACCCAGTACTTC
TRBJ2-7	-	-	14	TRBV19	CASSTVMDHYEQYF	TGTGCCAGTAGTACGGTAATGGACCACTACGAGCAGTACTTC
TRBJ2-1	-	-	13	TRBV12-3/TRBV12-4	CASSPRGGGEQFF	TGTGCCAGCAGTCCGAGGGGAGGGGGTGAGCAGTTCTTC
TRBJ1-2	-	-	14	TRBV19	CASTGGIEGYGYTF	TGTGCCAGTACTGGGGGTATTGAAGGCTATGGCTACACCTTC
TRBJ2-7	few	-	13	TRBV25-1	CASSGQSRHEQYF	TGTGCCAGCAGTGGACAGTCGCGGCACGAGCAGTACTTC
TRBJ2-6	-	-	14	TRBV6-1	CASSEMIGANVLTF	TGTGCCAGCAGTGAAATGATCGGGGCCAACGTCCTGACTTTC
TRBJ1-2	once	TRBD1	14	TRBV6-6	CASSSQQGAYGYTF	TGTGCCAGCAGTTCCCAACAGGGGGCCTATGGCTACACCTTC
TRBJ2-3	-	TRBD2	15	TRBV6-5	CASSYSGGGGDTQYF	TGTGCCAGCAGTTACTCGGGCGGGGGGGGAGATACGCAGTATTTT
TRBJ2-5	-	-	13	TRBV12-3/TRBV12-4	CASSFYRAETQYF	TGTGCCAGCAGTTTTTACAGGGCAGAGACCCAGTACTTC
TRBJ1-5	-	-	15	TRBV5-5	CASSLDWGGVGPQHF	TGTGCCAGCAGCTTGGACTGGGGGGGAGTGGGTCCCCAGCATTTT
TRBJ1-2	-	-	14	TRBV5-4	CASSLVNRAYGYTF	TGTGCCAGCAGCTTGGTGAACAGGGCCTATGGCTACACCTTC
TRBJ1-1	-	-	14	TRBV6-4	CASSDSGEGTEAFF	TGTGCCAGCAGTGACTCGGGTGAGGGAACTGAAGCTTTCTTT
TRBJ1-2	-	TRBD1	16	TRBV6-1	CASSELGTGINYGYTF	TGTGCCAGCAGTGAGTTAGGGACAGGGATTAACTATGGCTACACCTTC
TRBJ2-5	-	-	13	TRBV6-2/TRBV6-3	CASSYGRTETQYF	TGTGCCAGCAGTTACGGTAGGACAGAGACCCAGTACTTC
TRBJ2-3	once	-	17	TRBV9	CASSVEGHGLSTDTQYF	TGTGCCAGCAGCGTAGAAGGTCACGGACTCAGCACAGATACGCAGTATTTT
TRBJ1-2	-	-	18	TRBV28	CASSFPLGSLGRGYGYTF	TGTGCCAGCAGTTTTCCCCTCGGGTCTCTGGGCCGGGGCTATGGCTACACCTTC
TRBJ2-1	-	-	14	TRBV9	CASSVGSGYNEQFF	TGTGCCAGCAGCGTAGGGTCGGGCTACAATGAGCAGTTCTTC
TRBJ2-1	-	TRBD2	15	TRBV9	CASSGSGSSYNEQFF	TGTGCCAGCAGCGGGAGCGGGAGCTCCTACAATGAGCAGTTCTTC
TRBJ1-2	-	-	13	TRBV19	CASSIGSGYGYTF	TGTGCCAGTAGTATAGGGTCTGGTTATGGCTACACCTTC
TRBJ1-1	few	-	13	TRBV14	CASSGKRNTEAFF	TGTGCCAGCAGCGGAAAAAGGAACACTGAAGCTTTCTTT
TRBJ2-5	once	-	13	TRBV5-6	CASSGRVVETQYF	TGTGCCAGCTCGGGTAGAGTCGTAGAGACCCAGTACTTC
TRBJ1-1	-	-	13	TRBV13	CASSFGVGTEAFF	TGTGCCAGCAGTTTCGGAGTTGGCACTGAAGCTTTCTTT
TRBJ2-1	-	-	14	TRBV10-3	CAISEEPSGNEQFF	TGTGCCATCAGTGAGGAGCCCAGCGGCAATGAGCAGTTCTTC
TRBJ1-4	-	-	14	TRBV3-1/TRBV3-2	CASSPRGMGEKLFF	TGTGCCAGCAGCCCGAGAGGTATGGGTGAAAAACTGTTTTTT
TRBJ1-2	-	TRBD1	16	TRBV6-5	CASSYLGQGDIYGYTF	TGTGCCAGCAGTTACCTCGGCCAGGGGGATATCTATGGCTACACCTTC
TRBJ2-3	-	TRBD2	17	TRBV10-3	CAISESSGQSGTDTQYF	TGTGCCATCAGTGAATCTAGCGGACAATCTGGCACAGATACGCAGTATTTT
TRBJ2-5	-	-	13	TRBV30	CAWSQGSDETQYF	TGTGCCTGGAGTCAGGGGAGCGATGAGACCCAGTACTTC
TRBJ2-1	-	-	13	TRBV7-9	CASSLGPYNEQFF	TGTGCCAGCAGCTTAGGTCCCTACAATGAGCAGTTCTTC
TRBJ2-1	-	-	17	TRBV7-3	CASSLTGASGSYNEQFF	TGTGCCAGCAGCTTAACGGGGGCTAGCGGCTCCTACAATGAGCAGTTCTTC
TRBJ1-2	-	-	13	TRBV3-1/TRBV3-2	CASTPGTLYGYTF	TGTGCCAGCACCCCTGGAACACTCTATGGCTACACCTTC
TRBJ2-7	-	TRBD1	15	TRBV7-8	CASSLAQGASYEQYF	TGTGCCAGCAGCTTAGCACAGGGGGCCTCCTACGAGCAGTACTTC
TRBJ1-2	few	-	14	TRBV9	CASSVEARGYGYTF	TGTGCCAGCAGCGTAGAAGCGAGGGGATATGGCTACACCTTC
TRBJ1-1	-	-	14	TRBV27	CASRAPDRRGEAFF	TGTGCCAGCAGAGCCCCTGACAGGAGAGGTGAAGCTTTCTTT
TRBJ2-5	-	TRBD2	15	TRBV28	CASRLTGTSRRAQYF	TGTGCCAGCAGACTGACCGGGACTAGCCGACGGGCCCAGTACTTC
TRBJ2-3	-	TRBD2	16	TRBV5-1	CASSKGTSGTTDTQYF	TGCGCCAGCAGCAAAGGGACTAGCGGGACCACAGATACGCAGTATTTT
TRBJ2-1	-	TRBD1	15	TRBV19	CATTGQGLWGGEQFF	TGTGCCACTACGGGACAGGGTCTTTGGGGGGGTGAGCAGTTCTTC
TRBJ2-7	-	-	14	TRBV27	CASSLGQGGYEQYF	TGTGCCAGCAGTTTGGGGCAGGGGGGGTACGAGCAGTACTTC
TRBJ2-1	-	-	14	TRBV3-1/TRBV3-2	CASSHAGTRDEQFF	TGTGCCAGCAGCCACGCTGGGACACGGGATGAGCAGTTCTTC
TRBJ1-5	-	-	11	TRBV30	CACGFSQPQHF	TGTGCCTGCGGGTTTAGTCAGCCCCAGCATTTT
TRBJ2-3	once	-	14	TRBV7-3	CASSLRDNTDTQYF	TGTGCCAGCAGCCTCCGGGACAATACAGATACGCAGTATTTT
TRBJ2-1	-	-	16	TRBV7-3	CASSSTGTRGWNEQFF	TGTGCCAGCAGCAGTACCGGGACACGGGGATGGAATGAGCAGTTCTTC
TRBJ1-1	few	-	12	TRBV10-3	CAIKDPNTEAFF	TGTGCCATCAAAGACCCGAACACTGAAGCTTTCTTT